These 4 T cell receptor beta chains were sequenced from one sample in a study of human T cells and chemical hapten exposure. Time point of the sample: patch test 1, 2 weeks after DPC sensitization. Treatment specified: therapeutic diphenylcyclopropenone sensitization with weekly scalp DPC. The authors extracted total RNA from unfractionated whole blood. TCRdb redid the calling of the RACE reads with MiXCR, one entry per CDR3 protein. The data contain tens of thousands of distinct CDR3 sequences, around 6.4% of them singletons. This specimen consisted of whole blood, obtained in connection with sensitization to the hapten diphenylcyclopropenone (DPC). The origin of the receptors is a woman aged 25 to 39 with alopecia areata. Some clones in this sample may be carry-over from other donors' samples.

The genes are TRBV15 and TRBJ1-6, with 11 bases lining up with TRBD1. Germline assignment: CDR1 LNHNV and CDR2 YYDKDF (reference sequence). The CDR3 is 16 residues long. V gave up 3 bases and J gave up 3 bases; unmatched junction bases: 1. The CDR3 coding sequence is TGTGCCACCAGCAGGGGACAGGGGGACTATAATTCACCCCTCCACTTT. Translation: CATSRGQGDYNSPLHF.

This chain links TRBV5-1 with TRBJ2-5; a possible D gene is TRBD2 (6 bases). Germline V lookup: CDR1 SGHRS, CDR2 YFSETQ. Trimming left V 2 bases short and J 2 bases short, with 10 bases between. The CDR3 totals 14 residues. The CDR3 DNA reads as TGCGCCAGCAGCTTCGGCGGGGCTCAAGAGACCCAGTACTTC. It is translated as CASSFGGAQETQYF.

This clonotype was observed a few times. The chain combines TRBV6-5 with TRBJ1-1, with D hard to call. Germline loops: CDR1 MNHEY, CDR2 SVGAGI. V was clipped by 4 bases and J by 3 bases, with 9 bases between them. This CDR3 comprises 13 residues. The CDR3 is CASSLNGYTEAFF. CDR3 sequence (DNA): TGTGCCAGCAGTTTAAATGGGTACACTGAAGCTTTCTTT.

The rearrangement uses TRBV19 and TRBJ1-1; D is undetermined. The CDR3 sequence is 15 residues long. V gave up 3 bases and J gave up 8 bases, with 19 bases separating them. In germline, CDR1 is LNHDA, CDR2 SQIVND (reference sequence). CDR3 region: CASSIPGKGWAEAFF. The CDR3, as DNA: TGTGCCAGTAGTATCCCCGGAAAGGGTTGGGCAGAAGCTTTCTTT.